This T cell receptor (beta chain) was retrieved from a study of response to subunit inactivated influenza vaccine. Only a few counts were recorded for this clonotype. The target antigen is unknown. Unmatched junction bases numbered 6, after V lost 6 bases and J lost 4 bases. Per the germline V gene, CDR1 is SNHLY and CDR2 is FYNNEI. The CDR3 is 14 residues long. TCRdb called the RT-PCR reads again in MiXCR, with one record for every CDR3 protein. The sample includes about 780,000 distinct CDR3 sequences, about 18% seen only once; the top ten take roughly 10%. General study results and limits: Authors suggested that a seasonal influenza vaccination recruits few new T cells each time.

The source material was PBMCs from blood, sampled 5 days after vaccination. The chain couples TRBV2 to TRBJ2-3; 8 bases fit TRBD2. This clonotype originated in a man aged 50-60 years who received an inactivated influenza vaccine. The chain's CDR3 is CASSRSSGSDTQYF. CDR3 nucleotide sequence: TGTGCCAGCAGCAGGTCTAGCGGGTCAGATACGCAGTATTTT.